The clone carrying this TCR beta chain appeared once. TCRdb's copy holds only in-frame clones and misses some; the assay was immunoSEQ multiplex PCR. The sample records about 38,000 clones, around 87% being singletons. The data are from a study of T cell changes during pregnancy in multiple sclerosis. Sequencing was performed on CD4+ T cells from peripheral blood mononuclear cells, taken in the second trimester of pregnancy. The clonotype was recovered from a female donor with multiple sclerosis, enrolled in a pregnancy study.

CDR3 loop: CASSSPHRVNYGYTF. CDR3 nucleotides: TGTGCCAGCAGCTCGCCTCACAGGGTTAACTATGGCTACACCTTC. This chain joins TRBV28 and TRBJ1-2; TRBD1 is a possible D gene (6 bases). Trimming took 6 bases from V and 1 from J, leaving 15 bases between them. The germline gives CDR1 MDHEN, CDR2 SYDVKM. The CDR3 contains 15 residues.